The 28 T cell receptor beta chains listed next were all sequenced from one sample in a study of PD-L1 blockade in urothelial cancer. Time point meaning: peripheral blood 6 weeks after treatment start. Assay: immunoSEQ multiplex PCR; the TCRdb copy retains only in-frame clones and omits some. The sample yields some 110,000 clones, more than 85% seen once. The sample consisted of PBMCs, taken around atezolizumab (anti-PD-L1) treatment. These receptors were collected from a man aged 60-69 years with urothelial cancer.

V gene TRBV7-2 combines with J gene TRBJ2-2; weak D call: TRBD2 (5 bases). This CDR3 comprises 17 residues. V was pared by 5 bases and J by 1 base, with 17 bases between. Germline-derived CDR1 and CDR2 are SGHTA and FQGNSA. The CDR3 DNA reads as TGTGCCAGCAGCAGGGCCAGGTGGGAGCAGAACACCGGGGAGCTGTTTTTT. Translated: CASSRARWEQNTGELFF.

This clone was picked up one time. This chain joins TRBV6-1 and TRBJ1-5; D uncertain. Per the germline V gene, CDR1 is MNHNS and CDR2 is SASEGT. V lost 6 bases and J 4 bases, leaving 10 bases between the germline ends. The CDR3 spans 13 residues. The CDR3 is CASSGERNQPQHF. The CDR3 DNA reads TGTGCCAGCAGCGGGGAGAGGAATCAGCCCCAGCATTTT.

The chain carries TRBV2 and TRBJ2-3; 8 bases agree with TRBD2. CDR1 and CDR2 (germline): SNHLY, FYNNEI. This CDR3 comprises 13 residues. The ends lost 10 bases at V and 1 base at J; junction bases unmatched: 4. CDR3 loop: CATTGGGTDTQYF. The CDR3, as DNA: TGTGCCACCACGGGGGGGGGCACAGATACGCAGTATTTT.

The CDR3 nucleotides are TGTGCCAGCACCCAAAGCTTCGGGACAGGCTACGAGCAGTACTTC. Translating it yields CASTQSFGTGYEQYF. The rearrangement links TRBV7-2 to TRBJ2-7, with 8 bases matching TRBD1. Germline assignment: CDR1 SGHTA and CDR2 FQGNSA. The CDR3 spans 15 residues. Trimming removed 7 bases from V and 3 bases from J; junction bases left unmatched: 11.

The chain combines TRBV12-2 with TRBJ2-5; TRBD1, as called in the table, went unchecked against the DNA. TRBV12-2 constitutes a pseudogene. This CDR3 is built from 17 residues. CDR3 amino acids: CASRLALSEGACETQYF. CDR3 nucleotide sequence: TGTGCAAGTCGCTTAGCGCTATCTGAGGGGGCCTGCGAGACCCAGTACTTC.

The chain carries TRBV5-6 and TRBJ1-5, with TRBD1 matching 8 bases. The CDR3 has 14 residues. The ends lost 1 base at V and 7 bases at J; junction bases unmatched: 4. From germline, CDR1 is SGHDT and CDR2 YYEEEE. The CDR3 here is CASSLRAGGQPQHF. CDR3 nucleotides: TGTGCCAGCAGCTTGCGGGCAGGGGGCCAGCCCCAGCATTTT.

The table lists this clone with a count of one. The CDR3 DNA reads as TGTGCCAGCAGGCCCGGGACAGGAGCTGGCTACACCTTC. Translated: CASRPGTGAGYTF. This chain joins TRBV6-5 and TRBJ1-2, with TRBD1 identical over 8 bases. The trim removed 6 bases at V and 7 bases at J, leaving 7 bases unmatched. The CDR3 length is 13 residues. Germline V gives CDR1 MNHEY, CDR2 SVGAGI.

The gene calls are TRBV2 and TRBJ1-4; tentatively, D is TRBD1 (6 bases). The CDR3 totals 11 residues. Germline V gene data show CDR1 as SNHLY and CDR2 as FYNNEI. With 8 bases removed from V and 6 bases from J, the gap between germline ends came to 7 bases. The CDR3 sequence is CASYRDEKLFF. The CDR3 DNA reads as TGTGCCAGCTACAGGGATGAAAAACTGTTTTTT.

The chain employs TRBV7-9 and TRBJ2-7, with 10 bases lining up with TRBD2. The germline V gene has CDR1 SEHNR and CDR2 FQNEAQ (reference sequence). There are 14 residues in the CDR3. V shed 4 bases and J 0 bases; nucleotides not matched to a gene: 0. CDR3 coding DNA: TGTGCCAGCAGCTCTAGCGGGAGCTCCTACGAGCAGTACTTC. It yields the protein CASSSSGSSYEQYF.

The chain joins TRBV27 to TRBJ2-3; a weak D match, TRBD2 (5 bases). Germline CDR1 reads MNHEY; CDR2 reads SMNVEV (reference sequence). The germline V and J ends were trimmed by 5 bases and 4 bases, with 10 bases remaining between them. The CDR3 consists of 13 residues. CDR3 residues: CASSPRDPDTQYF. CDR3 nucleotide sequence: TGTGCCAGCAGTCCTCGGGATCCAGATACGCAGTATTTT.

The V call is TRBV23-1, the J call TRBJ1-4; D is ambiguous. TRBV23-1 is placed among ORFs of uncertain function. The CDR3 has 15 residues. The V end was cut by 6 bases, the J end by 4 bases, with 15 bases between. The CDR3 DNA sequence: TGCGCCAGCAGCCCAGTCTTCCCCCTTAATGAAAAACTGTTTTTT. Translated: CASSPVFPLNEKLFF.

V and J are TRBV7-9 and TRBJ2-5; 8 bases match TRBD1. The CDR3 has 16 amino acids. Losses at the gene ends were 1 base for V and 2 bases for J; bases not matched to a gene: 6. Germline CDR1 reads SEHNR; CDR2 reads FQNEAQ (reference sequence). The CDR3 here is CASSLGAGGRQETQYF. For the CDR3, the DNA is TGTGCCAGCAGCTTAGGGGCAGGGGGCCGACAAGAGACCCAGTACTTC.

The chain has TRBV5-1 and TRBJ1-6; D gene ambiguous. Trimming removed 7 bases from V and 7 bases from J, with 9 bases in between. This CDR3 contains 12 residues. CDR1 and CDR2 (germline): SGHRS, YFSETQ. The CDR3 DNA reads as TGCGCCAGCCAGGTAGACAATTCACCCCTCCACTTT. Protein: CASQVDNSPLHF.

This sequence joins TRBV10-2 and TRBJ2-5, with TRBD2 matching over 11 bases. The V gene's germline CDR1 is WSHSY and CDR2 SAAADI. There are 17 residues in the CDR3. The V segment lost 6 bases and the J segment 1 base; nucleotides outside the gene matches: 10. Here the CDR3 reads CASRGWGSGGVQETQYF. Here the CDR3 DNA reads TGCGCCAGCAGGGGGTGGGGTAGCGGGGGGGTCCAAGAGACCCAGTACTTC.

The J gene is TRBJ2-1, the V gene TRBV5-1; TRBD2 matches 12 bases. Per germline, CDR1 SGHRS and CDR2 YFSETQ. The V gene end was trimmed by 4 bases and the J gene end by 7 bases; junction bases not matched to a gene: 6. The CDR3 sequence is 15 residues long. CDR3 in amino acids: CASSPTSGSNNEQFF. The CDR3 DNA is TGCGCCAGCAGCCCGACTAGCGGGAGTAATAATGAGCAGTTCTTC.

The CDR3 spells CASSLGGAYNEQFF. DNA for the CDR3: TGTGCCAGCAGTCTCGGGGGAGCTTACAATGAGCAGTTCTTC. The gene calls are TRBV9 and TRBJ2-1, with D perhaps matching TRBD2 (6 bases). The germline gives CDR1 SGDLS, CDR2 YYNGEE. This CDR3 has 14 amino acids. The V end was cut by 5 bases, the J end by 4 bases, with 13 bases between.

The V and J genes are TRBV9 and TRBJ2-7; 9 bases are shared with TRBD1. Unmatched junction bases numbered 5, after V lost 4 bases and J lost 3 bases. The CDR3 spans 14 residues. In germline, CDR1 is SGDLS, CDR2 YYNGEE. CDR3 loop: CASSSMDRGYEQYF. The CDR3 DNA sequence: TGTGCCAGCAGCTCAATGGACAGGGGCTACGAGCAGTACTTC.

In nucleotides, the CDR3 is TGCGCCAGCAGCCTCAGGGGCGGAGAATCCTACAATGAGCAGTTCTTC. It is translated as CASSLRGGESYNEQFF. The gene calls are TRBV5-1 and TRBJ2-1, with D maybe TRBD1 (6 bases). The V end was cut by 4 bases, the J end by 1 base, with 15 bases between. Looked up from germline, CDR1 is SGHRS and CDR2 is YFSETQ. CDR3 length: 16 residues. The full variable domain, with the rest looked up from reference TRBV5-1 and TRBJ2-1, is KAGVTQTPRYLIKTRGQQVTLSCSPISGHRSVSWYQQTPGQGLQFLFEYFSETQRNKGNFPGRFSGRQFSNSRSEMNVSTLELGDSALYLCASSLRGGESYNEQFFGPGTRLTVL.

The chain is built from TRBV4-1 and TRBJ1-4; 8 bases align to TRBD1. The CDR3 runs 16 residues. Germline CDR1 MGHRA, CDR2 YSYEKL. V lost 3 bases and J lost 8; bases outside the gene matches: 11. CDR3 loop: CASSQSGGGWGEKLFF. In DNA, the CDR3 is TGCGCCAGCAGCCAGTCAGGGGGCGGATGGGGCGAAAAACTGTTTTTT.

The chain is built from TRBV4-3 and TRBJ2-2, with D maybe TRBD2 (5 bases). The V end lost 4 bases, the J end lost 4 bases, and 10 bases lay between the germline ends. CDR3 length equals 14 residues. CDR1 and CDR2 from the germline V gene are LGHNA and YSLEER. The CDR3 reads CASSLEAVTGELFF. In nucleotides, the CDR3 is TGCGCCAGCAGCCTGGAGGCGGTCACCGGGGAGCTGTTTTTT.

CDR3 nucleotide sequence: TGCGCCAGCAGCCAAGATTATCTAGCGGGAGGGTCAGAGACCCAGTACTTC. It is translated as CASSQDYLAGGSETQYF. The rearrangement joins TRBV4-3 to TRBJ2-5; 12 nucleotides match TRBD2. The V gene's germline CDR1 is LGHNA and CDR2 YSLEER. The CDR3 contains 17 residues. V was clipped by 0 bases and J by 4 bases; unmatched bases: 6.

The V and J genes are TRBV7-2 and TRBJ2-4, with 7 bases identical to TRBD2. The germline V gene encodes CDR1 SGHTA and CDR2 FQGNSA. This CDR3 has 15 residues. The junction had 5 bases not matched to a gene; V was cut back by 1 base and J by 5 bases. CDR3 protein: CASSLGLANENIQYF. DNA for the CDR3: TGTGCCAGCAGCTTAGGACTAGCCAACGAAAACATTCAGTACTTC.

The chain couples TRBV4-3 to TRBJ2-2; no clear D. Trimming took off 4 bases at V and 0 bases at J, with 12 bases between the two ends. Germline values: CDR1 LGHNA, CDR2 YSLEER. The CDR3 covers 16 residues. The CDR3: CASSPRAITNTGELFF. CDR3 DNA: TGCGCCAGCAGCCCGCGAGCGATTACGAACACCGGGGAGCTGTTTTTT.

The chain combines TRBV28 with TRBJ2-1, with 8 bases lining up with TRBD1. Losses at the gene ends were 3 bases for V and 7 bases for J; bases not matched to a gene: 2. Germline loops: CDR1 MDHEN, CDR2 SYDVKM. The CDR3 totals 13 residues. The CDR3 region is CASSLGQENEQFF. Written as DNA, the CDR3 is TGTGCCAGCAGTTTGGGACAGGAGAATGAGCAGTTCTTC.

The chain couples TRBV28 to TRBJ2-7; 7 bases align to TRBD2. The CDR3 totals 13 residues. With 6 bases clipped from V and 4 bases from J, the junction kept 6 bases outside the gene matches. CDR1 and CDR2 from the germline V gene are MDHEN and SYDVKM. In DNA form, the CDR3 reads TGTGCCAGCAGGCTCATGGGGGGGTACGAGCAGTACTTC. Translating gives CASRLMGGYEQYF.

CDR3: CATSRDSENEQFF. The CDR3 DNA reads as TGTGCCACCAGCAGAGATTCAGAAAATGAGCAGTTCTTC. V and J are TRBV15 and TRBJ2-1; D not certain. The V end lost 0 bases, the J end lost 7 bases, and 7 bases lay between the germline ends. Germline V gene data show CDR1 as LNHNV and CDR2 as YYDKDF (reference sequence). This CDR3 is 13 amino acids long.

J is TRBJ1-2 and V is TRBV28; TRBD1 is a possible D gene (6 bases). The V gene lost 3 bases and the J gene lost 2 bases, with 13 bases spanning the gap. This CDR3 comprises 15 residues. Germline assignment: CDR1 MDHEN and CDR2 SYDVKM. CDR3 sequence (DNA): TGTGCCAGCAGTTTCCGATCGACAGGAAACTATGGCTACACCTTC. Translation: CASSFRSTGNYGYTF.

This clone was counted a few times. V is TRBV9 and J is TRBJ1-1; D is perhaps TRBD1 (5 bases). CDR3 length: 15 amino acids. V was pared by 0 bases and J by 3 bases, with 12 bases between. The germline V gene has CDR1 SGDLS and CDR2 YYNGEE. DNA for the CDR3: TGTGCCAGCAGCGTAGATCAGGGTGGAGACACTGAAGCTTTCTTT. Translating it yields CASSVDQGGDTEAFF.